Given below is one T cell receptor beta chain in context. The data are from a study of blood T cell repertoires in COVID-19. Overall study context: COVID-19 samples, acute and convalescent, were from the United States, Italy and Spain. Sample material is recorded as cDNA or gDNA derived from T cells, B-cell-depleted T cells, or PBMCs.

This CDR3 region has 14 residues. As originally analysed: Estimation of nucleated cell counts relied on the amplification of reference gene primers. Assay: immunoSEQ multiplex PCR; the TCRdb copy retains only in-frame clones and omits some. V and J calls and clone size are those listed in that table; D and trimming were worked out from the DNA. The table includes tens of thousands of clones, 70% to 90% detected once. V usage is TRBV21-1 and J usage is TRBJ2-7; the table's D call TRBD2 went unverified against the DNA. TRBV21-1 corresponds to a pseudogene. Sample: peripheral blood. This clonotype originated in a woman in her 70s with active COVID-19. Here the CDR3 DNA reads TGTGCCAGCAGCAAGCCCGGGGGTGACTACGAGCAGTACTTC. Encoded protein: CASSKPGGDYEQYF.